The 26 T cell receptor beta chains below come from one sample, sequenced in a study of T cells in Graves' hyperthyroidism and ophthalmopathy. RNA transcripts gave rise to amplified TCR beta CDR3 regions. The study used the HTBI primer set for a first-round RT-PCR of the TCR CDR3. Each CDR3 protein is one row after TCRdb ran MiXCR on the multiplex PCR reads. The sample holds approximately 400,000 distinct CDR3 sequences, 20% to 30% seen once. Sequences were obtained from blood. Receptor source: a man in his fifties or sixties with Graves' hyperthyroidism.

This clonotype was seen at least ten times. The CDR3 DNA reads as TGTGCCAGCAGCTTAGGAGCGGGAGGCCACTACAGCGATGAGCAGTTCTTC. Its protein product is CASSLGAGGHYSDEQFF. The chain is built from TRBV11-2 and TRBJ2-1; 9 bases map to TRBD2. Germline lookup yields CDR1 SGHAT and CDR2 FQNNGV. The V segment lost 1 base and the J segment 8 bases; nucleotides outside the gene matches: 12. CDR3 length: 17 residues.

This clonotype appeared a few times. The chain carries TRBV29-1 and TRBJ1-3, with D perhaps TRBD1 (5 bases). V was trimmed by 1 base and J by 4 bases, leaving 11 bases between them. This CDR3 is 14 amino acids long. CDR1 is SQVTM, CDR2 ANQGSEA, per germline. The CDR3 spells CSVEVRDRGNTIYF. The CDR3 DNA reads as TGCAGCGTTGAAGTTCGCGACAGAGGAAACACCATATATTTT.

This clonotype was recorded many times. The V gene is TRBV28, the J gene TRBJ1-1; D gene ambiguous. Germline-derived CDR1 and CDR2 are MDHEN and SYDVKM. V gave up 1 base and J gave up 7 bases, with 13 bases separating them. This CDR3 comprises 14 residues. The CDR3 here is CASSLYGRSGEAFF. The CDR3 DNA reads TGTGCCAGCAGTTTATACGGGAGGTCGGGTGAAGCTTTCTTT.

This clonotype turned up a few times. The chain joins TRBV11-2 to TRBJ2-3; D is ambiguous. The CDR3 has 12 residues. The germline gives CDR1 SGHAT, CDR2 FQNNGV. V lost 5 bases, J lost 7 bases, and 10 bases lay in between. CDR3: CASSQETYTQYF. CDR3 nucleotides: TGTGCCAGCAGCCAAGAGACTTATACGCAGTATTTT. Drawing the rest from reference TRBV11-2 and TRBJ2-3, the complete variable domain is EAGVAQSPRYKIIEKRQSVAFWCNPISGHATLYWYQQILGQGPKLLIQFQNNGVVDDSQLPKDRFSAERLKGVDSTLKIQPAKLEDSAVYLCASSQETYTQYFGPGTRLTVL.

This clonotype was seen a few times. The rearrangement uses TRBV5-1 and TRBJ2-2, with 7 positions matching TRBD2. Germline V CDR1 and CDR2: SGHRS, YFSETQ. After removal of 3 bases from V and 4 bases from J, the junction contained 18 bases not matched to a gene. The CDR3 runs 19 residues. DNA of the CDR3: TGCGCCAGCAGCTCCCAGTCTTGGCGGGAGACCTCCAGCACCGGGGAGCTGTTTTTT. It specifies CASSSQSWRETSSTGELFF.

The V gene is TRBV7-9, the J gene TRBJ1-1; D possibly corresponds to TRBD1 (5 bases). There are 13 residues in the CDR3. The germline gives CDR1 SEHNR, CDR2 FQNEAQ (reference sequence). V lost 1 base and J 7 bases, leaving 10 bases between the germline ends. CDR3 nucleotide sequence: TGTGCCAGCAGCTTAGTTTGGCAGGGTGAAGCTTTCTTT. This sequence encodes CASSLVWQGEAFF.

The J gene is TRBJ2-7, the V gene TRBV30; 10 bases agree with TRBD2. The CDR3 length is 17 residues. The V gene's germline CDR1 is GTSNPN and CDR2 SVGIG (reference sequence). V lost 0 bases, J lost 2 bases, and 10 bases stayed unmatched. DNA of the CDR3: TGTGCCTGGAGTGTATTGGTGACTAGCGGGTCCACCTACGAGCAGTACTTC. Protein: CAWSVLVTSGSTYEQYF.

This clonotype was seen ten or more times. The chain has TRBV11-2 and TRBJ2-3; TRBD1 aligns across 7 bases. The trim removed 3 bases at V and 0 bases at J, leaving 6 bases unmatched. Germline assignment: CDR1 SGHAT and CDR2 FQNNGV. CDR3 size: 16 residues. CDR3 in DNA: TGTGCCAGCAGCTTTACAGGGGTCGGGAGCACAGATACGCAGTATTTT. This gives the protein CASSFTGVGSTDTQYF.

This clonotype showed up many times. The chain is built from TRBV2 and TRBJ2-3, with 9 nucleotides matching TRBD2. V gave up 4 bases and J gave up 5 bases; unmatched junction bases: 10. Germline CDR1 SNHLY, CDR2 FYNNEI. CDR3 length: 16 residues. CDR3 amino acids: CASSATGTSWGDTQYF. The CDR3 DNA is TGTGCCAGCAGTGCGACAGGGACTAGCTGGGGAGATACGCAGTATTTT.

V gene TRBV24-1 combines with J gene TRBJ1-2; D might be TRBD1 (6 bases). This CDR3 is 14 amino acids long. CDR1 is KGHDR and CDR2 is SFDVKD in the germline V gene. V was clipped by 4 bases and J by 4 bases, with 12 bases between them. The CDR3 spells CATSDHTGRYGYTF. The CDR3 DNA reads TGTGCCACCAGTGACCATACAGGGCGCTATGGCTACACCTTC.

This clonotype was found a few times. This chain uses TRBV6-1 with TRBJ1-1; D is undetermined. Looked up from germline, CDR1 is MNHNS and CDR2 is SASEGT. CDR3 length: 13 residues. Trimming cost V 5 bases and J 7 bases, with 14 bases left between them. CDR3 in DNA: TGTGCCAGCAGTTACGCCTCGGGAGGTGAAGCTTTCTTT. Encoded protein: CASSYASGGEAFF.

V and J are TRBV9 and TRBJ1-1; no clear D. CDR3 size: 15 residues. V was clipped by 3 bases and J by 4 bases, with 16 bases between them. Germline V gene sequence: CDR1 SGDLS, CDR2 YYNGEE. CDR3 sequence (DNA): TGTGCCAGCAGCGGGATAGGTTGGGGAGCCACTGAAGCTTTCTTT. Translated: CASSGIGWGATEAFF.

CDR3 loop: CATSPAGGPRETQYF. The CDR3 DNA reads as TGTGCCACCAGTCCAGCGGGAGGGCCACGGGAGACCCAGTACTTC. The rearrangement uses TRBV24-1 and TRBJ2-5, with 10 bases matching TRBD2. Unmatched junction bases numbered 8, after V lost 6 bases and J lost 5 bases. Germline V gene data show CDR1 as KGHDR and CDR2 as SFDVKD. CDR3 length: 15 residues.

The rearrangement joins TRBV29-1 to TRBJ1-2; the D is unclear. Between the trimmed V and J ends, which lost 0 bases and 8 bases, there was a span of 10 bases. CDR3 length: 12 amino acids. Germline CDR1 reads SQVTM; CDR2 reads ANQGSEA. The CDR3 DNA reads TGCAGCGTTGAAGAGGAAGGGAACGGCTACACCTTC. Translated: CSVEEEGNGYTF.

The V call is TRBV5-4, the J call TRBJ1-1; D remains ambiguous. The CDR3 is 16 amino acids. Between the trimmed V and J ends, which lost 4 bases and 0 bases, there was a span of 16 bases. CDR1 is SGHNT, CDR2 YYREEE, per germline (reference sequence). The CDR3 region has the DNA TGTGCCAGCAGCCGCTCTCCGGCGATCATGAACACTGAAGCTTTCTTT. As protein: CASSRSPAIMNTEAFF.

CDR3 sequence reads: CASSTGYQPQHF. CDR3 nucleotides: TGTGCCAGCAGTACCGGATATCAGCCCCAGCATTTT. The V and J genes are TRBV12-3 or TRBV12-4 and TRBJ1-5; no clear D gene. The germline V and J ends were trimmed by 5 bases and 5 bases, with 7 bases remaining between them. CDR3 length: 12 residues.

Many counts were recorded for this clonotype. The V call is TRBV7-6, the J call TRBJ2-1, with a weak D call TRBD1 (6 bases). CDR3 length: 12 amino acids. Trimming removed 4 bases from V and 9 bases from J, with 10 bases in between. Germline-derived CDR1 and CDR2 are SGHVS and FNYEAQ. Here the CDR3 DNA reads TGTGCCAGCAGCTCTGGGGGCACTGAGCAGTTCTTC. Its translation is CASSSGGTEQFF.

As to this clonotype: Compared with germline, one end of the junction differs, possibly owing to a read error. This chain joins TRBV7-9 and TRBJ1-1; no firm D call. The CDR3 has 13 amino acids. Germline V gene sequence: CDR1 SEHNR, CDR2 FQNEAQ (reference sequence). As DNA, the CDR3 is TGCGCCAGCAGCTTACTAGGGAATCTTGAAGCTTTCTTT. Protein: CASSLLGNLEAFF.

This clonotype was seen a handful of times. The chain employs TRBV7-2 and TRBJ2-3; 10 positions match TRBD2. This CDR3 spans 15 amino acids. J lost 6 bases, V lost 1 base, and 4 bases had no gene match. Germline V gene data show CDR1 as SGHTA and CDR2 as FQGNSA. The CDR3, as DNA: TGTGCCAGCAGCTTAGTTGCTAGCGGGAGTGATACGCAGTATTTT. Its protein product is CASSLVASGSDTQYF.

This clonotype has just a few counts. V usage is TRBV10-3 and J usage is TRBJ2-2; 8 nucleotides align to TRBD2. This CDR3 contains 15 residues. The V and J ends lost 6 bases and 6 bases, in that order; junction bases with no gene match: 9. Germline V gene lookup returns CDR1 ENHRY and CDR2 SYGVKD. CDR3 DNA: TGTGCCATCAGGGAAGCGGCGGGAGGCGCCGGGGAGCTGTTTTTT. This gives the protein CAIREAAGGAGELFF.

This clonotype was counted at least ten times. The chain links TRBV7-3 to TRBJ1-1; unclear D gene. Per the germline V gene, CDR1 is SGHTA and CDR2 is FQGTGA. CDR3 length: 13 amino acids. Trimming took 3 bases from V and 4 from J, leaving 9 bases between them. CDR3 residues: CASSFLAGTEAFF. CDR3 nucleotide sequence: TGTGCCAGCAGCTTTTTAGCGGGCACTGAAGCTTTCTTT.

In the case of this clonotype: Germline and junction disagree at one end, which may indicate a read error. The V gene is TRBV20-1, the J gene TRBJ2-1; the D gene is possibly TRBD1 (7 bases). Germline CDR1 is DFQATT and CDR2 is SNEGSKA (reference sequence). The CDR3 length is 14 residues. CDR3 loop: CSAARGAGYNEHFF. As DNA, the CDR3 is TGCAGTGCCGCCAGGGGGGCTGGCTACAATGAGCATTTCTTC.

The chain uses TRBV28 and TRBJ1-4; D is unclear. CDR1 is MDHEN, CDR2 SYDVKM, per germline. V was trimmed by 2 bases and J by 6 bases, leaving 13 bases between them. The CDR3 is made up of 15 amino acids. CDR3 bases: TGTGCCAGCAGTTTACCCCACAGTTTAGATGAAAAACTGTTTTTT. It is translated as CASSLPHSLDEKLFF.

The chain uses TRBV9 and TRBJ2-2, with unresolved D. V was trimmed by 0 bases and J by 2 bases, leaving 17 bases between them. Per the germline V gene, CDR1 is SGDLS and CDR2 is YYNGEE. This CDR3 has 18 residues. CDR3 coding DNA: TGTGCCAGCAGCGTAGGGCCCGACGTCGGATTTAACACCGGGGAGCTGTTTTTT. Translating it yields CASSVGPDVGFNTGELFF.

This clonotype was recorded at least ten times. The J gene is TRBJ2-5, the V gene TRBV5-5; 7 positions match TRBD1. Unmatched junction bases numbered 6, after V lost 7 bases and J lost 3 bases. The CDR3 runs 13 residues. The germline CDR1 and CDR2 sequences are SGHKS and YYEKEE (reference sequence). The CDR3: CASGATGKETQYF. The DNA of the CDR3 is TGTGCCAGCGGGGCGACAGGGAAAGAGACCCAGTACTTC.

This clonotype was counted between two and nine times. The V call is TRBV27, the J call TRBJ1-2; D gene uncertain. CDR3 length: 11 residues. The V end was cut by 5 bases, the J end by 4 bases, with 5 bases between. In germline, CDR1 is MNHEY, CDR2 SMNVEV (reference sequence). Here the CDR3 DNA reads TGTGCCAGCAGTGACCGCTATGGCTACACCTTC. The encoded protein is CASSDRYGYTF.